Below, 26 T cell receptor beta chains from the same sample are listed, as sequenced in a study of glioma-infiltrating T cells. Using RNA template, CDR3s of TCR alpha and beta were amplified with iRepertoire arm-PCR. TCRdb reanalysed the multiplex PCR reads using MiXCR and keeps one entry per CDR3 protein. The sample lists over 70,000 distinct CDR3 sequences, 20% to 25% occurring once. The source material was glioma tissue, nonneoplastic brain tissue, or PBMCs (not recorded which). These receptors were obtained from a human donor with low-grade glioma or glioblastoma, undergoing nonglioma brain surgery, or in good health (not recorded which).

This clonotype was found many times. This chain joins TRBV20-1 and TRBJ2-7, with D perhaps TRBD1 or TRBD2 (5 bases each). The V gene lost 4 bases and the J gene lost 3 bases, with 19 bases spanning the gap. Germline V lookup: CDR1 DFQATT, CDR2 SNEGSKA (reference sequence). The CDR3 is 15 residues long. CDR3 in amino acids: CSAMPSGRRLYEQYF. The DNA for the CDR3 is TGCAGTGCTATGCCCTCGGGGCGGAGGCTCTACGAGCAGTACTTC.

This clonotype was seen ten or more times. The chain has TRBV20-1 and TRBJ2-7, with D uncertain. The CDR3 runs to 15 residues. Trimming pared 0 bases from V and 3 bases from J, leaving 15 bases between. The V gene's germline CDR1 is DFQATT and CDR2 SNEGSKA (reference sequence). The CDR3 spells CSARDLKGPGYEQYF. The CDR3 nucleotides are TGCAGTGCTAGAGATCTTAAGGGTCCAGGCTACGAGCAGTACTTC.

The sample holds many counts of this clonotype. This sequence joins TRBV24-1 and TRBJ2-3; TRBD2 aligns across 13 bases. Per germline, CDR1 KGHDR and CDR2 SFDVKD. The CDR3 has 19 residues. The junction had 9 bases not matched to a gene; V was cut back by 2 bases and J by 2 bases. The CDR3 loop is CATSDSELAGGPFTDTQYF. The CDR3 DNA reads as TGTGCCACCAGTGATTCAGAACTAGCGGGAGGGCCTTTCACAGATACGCAGTATTTT.

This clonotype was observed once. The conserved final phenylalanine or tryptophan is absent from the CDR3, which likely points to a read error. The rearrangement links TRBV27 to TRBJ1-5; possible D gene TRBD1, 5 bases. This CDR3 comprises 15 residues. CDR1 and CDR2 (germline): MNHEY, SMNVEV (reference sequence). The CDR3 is CASILEGNSNQLQHI. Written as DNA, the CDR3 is TGTGCCAGCATTTTAGAGGGGAATAGCAATCAGCTCCAGCATATT.

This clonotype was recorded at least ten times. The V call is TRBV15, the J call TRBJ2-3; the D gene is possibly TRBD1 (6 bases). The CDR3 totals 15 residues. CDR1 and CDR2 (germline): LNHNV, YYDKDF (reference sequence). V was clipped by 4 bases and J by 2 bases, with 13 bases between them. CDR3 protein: CATSTRQELTDTQYF. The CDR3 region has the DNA TGTGCCACCAGCACCCGACAGGAGCTCACAGATACGCAGTATTTT. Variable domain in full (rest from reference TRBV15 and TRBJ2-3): DAMVIQNPRYQVTQFGKPVTLSCSQTLNHNVMYWYQQKSSQAPKLLFHYYDKDFNNEADTPDNFQSRRPNTSFCFLDIRSPGLGDTAMYLCATSTRQELTDTQYFGPGTRLTVL.

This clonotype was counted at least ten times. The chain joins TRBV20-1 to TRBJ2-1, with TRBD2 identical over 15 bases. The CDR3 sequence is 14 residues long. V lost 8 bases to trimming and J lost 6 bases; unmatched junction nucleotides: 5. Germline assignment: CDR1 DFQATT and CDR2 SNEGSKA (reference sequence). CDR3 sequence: CSFGTSGRLNEQFF. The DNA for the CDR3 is TGCAGTTTCGGGACTAGCGGGAGGCTCAATGAGCAGTTCTTC.

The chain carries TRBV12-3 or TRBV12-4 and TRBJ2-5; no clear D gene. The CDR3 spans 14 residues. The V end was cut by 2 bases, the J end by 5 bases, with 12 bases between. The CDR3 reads CASSLRQAGETQYF. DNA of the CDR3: TGTGCCAGCAGTTTACGGCAGGCCGGGGAGACCCAGTACTTC.

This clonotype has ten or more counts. The CDR3 coding sequence is TGCAGTGCTAGAGACTCTGGGGCCCCCTCCTACGAGCAGTACTTC. Translated, it gives CSARDSGAPSYEQYF. The chain joins TRBV20-1 to TRBJ2-7; TRBD1 is a possible D gene (5 bases). This CDR3 has 15 residues. Trimming cost V 0 bases and J 0 bases, with 12 bases left between them. The germline V gene encodes CDR1 DFQATT and CDR2 SNEGSKA (reference sequence).

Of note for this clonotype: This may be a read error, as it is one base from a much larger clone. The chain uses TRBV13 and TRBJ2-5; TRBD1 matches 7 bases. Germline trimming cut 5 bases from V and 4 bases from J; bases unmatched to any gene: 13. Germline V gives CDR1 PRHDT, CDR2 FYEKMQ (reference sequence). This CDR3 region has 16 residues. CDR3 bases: TGTGCCAGCAGCGCCTCAGAGGGACAGAACCGAGAGACCCAGTACTTC. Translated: CASSASEGQNRETQYF.

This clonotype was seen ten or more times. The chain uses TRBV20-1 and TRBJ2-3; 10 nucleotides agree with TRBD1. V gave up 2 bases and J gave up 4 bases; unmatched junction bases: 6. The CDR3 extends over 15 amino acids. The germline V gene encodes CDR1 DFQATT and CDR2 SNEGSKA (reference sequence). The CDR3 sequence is CSARPDRGRADTQYF. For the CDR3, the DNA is TGCAGTGCTAGACCTGACAGGGGGCGGGCAGATACGCAGTATTTT.

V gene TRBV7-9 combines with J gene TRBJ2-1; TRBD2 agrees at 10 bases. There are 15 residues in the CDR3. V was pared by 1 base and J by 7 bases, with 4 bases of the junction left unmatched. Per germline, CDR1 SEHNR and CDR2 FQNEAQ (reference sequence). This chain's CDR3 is CASSLVLAGVNEQFF. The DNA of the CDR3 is TGTGCCAGCAGCTTAGTGCTAGCGGGGGTGAATGAGCAGTTCTTC. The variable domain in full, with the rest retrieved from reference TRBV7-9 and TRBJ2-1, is DTGVSQNPRHKITKRGQNVTFRCDPISEHNRLYWYRQTLGQGPEFLTYFQNEAQLEKSRLLSDRFSAERPKGSFSTLEIQRTEQGDSAMYLCASSLVLAGVNEQFFGPGTRLTVL.

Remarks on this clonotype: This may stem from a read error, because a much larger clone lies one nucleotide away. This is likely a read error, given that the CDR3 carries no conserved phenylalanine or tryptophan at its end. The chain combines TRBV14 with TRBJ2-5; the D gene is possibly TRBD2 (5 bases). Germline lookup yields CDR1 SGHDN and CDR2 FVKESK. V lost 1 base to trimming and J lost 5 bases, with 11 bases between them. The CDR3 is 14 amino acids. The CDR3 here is CASSQGVLVETQYL. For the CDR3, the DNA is TGTGCCAGCAGCCAAGGGGTACTAGTCGAGACCCAGTACTTA.

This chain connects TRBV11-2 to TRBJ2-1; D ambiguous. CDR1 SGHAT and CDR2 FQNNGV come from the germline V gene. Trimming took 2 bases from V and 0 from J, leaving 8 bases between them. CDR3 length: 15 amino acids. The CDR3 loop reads CASSLTRGSYNEQFF. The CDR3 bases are TGTGCCAGCAGCTTAACCCGCGGCTCCTACAATGAGCAGTTCTTC.

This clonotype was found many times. CDR3 residues: CASSVGLEQFF. Written as DNA, the CDR3 is TGTGCCAGCAGTGTAGGACTTGAGCAGTTCTTC. The J gene is TRBJ2-1, the V gene TRBV2, with a tentative D call TRBD2 (5 bases). Germline assignment: CDR1 SNHLY and CDR2 FYNNEI. This CDR3 spans 11 amino acids. V was trimmed by 4 bases and J by 9 bases, leaving 7 bases between them.

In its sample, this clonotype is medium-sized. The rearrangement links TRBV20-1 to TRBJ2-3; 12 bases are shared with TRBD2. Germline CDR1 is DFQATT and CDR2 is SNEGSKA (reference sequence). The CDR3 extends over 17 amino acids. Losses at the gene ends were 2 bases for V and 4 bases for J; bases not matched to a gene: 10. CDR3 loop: CSARRGSGLAGADTQYF. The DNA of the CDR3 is TGCAGTGCTAGACGAGGCTCGGGACTAGCGGGCGCAGATACGCAGTATTTT.

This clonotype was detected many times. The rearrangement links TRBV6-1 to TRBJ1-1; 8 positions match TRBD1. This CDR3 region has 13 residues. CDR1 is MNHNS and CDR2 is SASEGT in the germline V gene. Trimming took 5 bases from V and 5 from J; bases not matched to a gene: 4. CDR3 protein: CASSHDRGTEAFF. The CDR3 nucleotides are TGTGCCAGCAGTCATGACAGGGGAACTGAAGCTTTCTTT.

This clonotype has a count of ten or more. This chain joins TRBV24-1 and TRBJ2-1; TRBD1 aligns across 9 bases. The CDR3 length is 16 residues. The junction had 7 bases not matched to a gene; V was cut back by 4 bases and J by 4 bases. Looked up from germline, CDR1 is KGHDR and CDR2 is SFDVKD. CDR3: CATSEAGTGIYNEQFF. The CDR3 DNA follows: TGTGCCACCAGTGAGGCCGGGACAGGGATATACAATGAGCAGTTCTTC.

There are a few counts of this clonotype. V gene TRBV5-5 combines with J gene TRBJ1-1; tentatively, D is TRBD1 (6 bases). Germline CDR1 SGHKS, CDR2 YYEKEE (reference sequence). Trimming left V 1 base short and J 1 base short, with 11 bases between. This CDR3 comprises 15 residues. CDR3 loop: CASSLIGQSNTEAFF. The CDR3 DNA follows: TGTGCCAGCAGCTTGATTGGACAGTCGAACACTGAAGCTTTCTTT.

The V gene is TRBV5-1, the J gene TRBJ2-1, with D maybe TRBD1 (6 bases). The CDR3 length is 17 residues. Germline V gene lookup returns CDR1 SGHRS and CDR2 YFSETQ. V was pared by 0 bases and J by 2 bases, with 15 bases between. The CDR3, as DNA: TGCGCCAGCAGCTTGGGCTCCGCAGGGGTCCCCTACAATGAGCAGTTCTTC. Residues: CASSLGSAGVPYNEQFF.

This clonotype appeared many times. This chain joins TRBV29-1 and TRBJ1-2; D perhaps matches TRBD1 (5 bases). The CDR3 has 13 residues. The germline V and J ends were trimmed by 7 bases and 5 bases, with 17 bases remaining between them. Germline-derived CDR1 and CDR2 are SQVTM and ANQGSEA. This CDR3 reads CSASRGGEYGYTF. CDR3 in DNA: TGCAGCGCCTCCCGGGGAGGGGAGTATGGCTACACCTTC.

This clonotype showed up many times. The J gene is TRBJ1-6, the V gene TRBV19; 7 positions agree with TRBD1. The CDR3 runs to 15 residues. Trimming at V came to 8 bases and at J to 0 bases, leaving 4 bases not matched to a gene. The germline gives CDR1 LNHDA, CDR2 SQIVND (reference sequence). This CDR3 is CASSTGTSYNSPLHF. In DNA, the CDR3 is TGTGCCAGTTCGACAGGGACCTCCTATAATTCACCCCTCCACTTT.

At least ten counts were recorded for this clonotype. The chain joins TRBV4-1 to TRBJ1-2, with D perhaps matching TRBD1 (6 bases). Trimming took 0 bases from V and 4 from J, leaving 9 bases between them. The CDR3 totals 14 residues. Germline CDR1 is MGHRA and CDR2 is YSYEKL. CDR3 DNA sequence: TGCGCCAGCAGCCAAGATCGGACAGCCTATGGCTACACCTTC. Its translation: CASSQDRTAYGYTF.

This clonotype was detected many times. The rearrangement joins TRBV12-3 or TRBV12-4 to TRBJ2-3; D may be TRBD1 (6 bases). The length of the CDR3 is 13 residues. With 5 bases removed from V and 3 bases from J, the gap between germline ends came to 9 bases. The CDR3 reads CASSQDRTDTQYF. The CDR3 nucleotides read TGTGCCAGCAGTCAAGACAGGACAGATACGCAGTATTTT.

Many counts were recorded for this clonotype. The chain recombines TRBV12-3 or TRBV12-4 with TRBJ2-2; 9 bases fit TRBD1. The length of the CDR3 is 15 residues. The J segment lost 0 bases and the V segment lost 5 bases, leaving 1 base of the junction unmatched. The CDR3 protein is CASSRDRANTGELFF. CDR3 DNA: TGTGCCAGCAGTCGGGACAGGGCGAACACCGGGGAGCTGTTTTTT.

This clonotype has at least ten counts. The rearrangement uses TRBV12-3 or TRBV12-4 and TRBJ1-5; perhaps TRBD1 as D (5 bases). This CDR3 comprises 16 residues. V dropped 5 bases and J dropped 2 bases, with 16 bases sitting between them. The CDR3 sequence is CASSPMGGRGNQPQHF. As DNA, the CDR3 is TGTGCCAGCAGTCCCATGGGGGGAAGGGGCAATCAGCCCCAGCATTTT.

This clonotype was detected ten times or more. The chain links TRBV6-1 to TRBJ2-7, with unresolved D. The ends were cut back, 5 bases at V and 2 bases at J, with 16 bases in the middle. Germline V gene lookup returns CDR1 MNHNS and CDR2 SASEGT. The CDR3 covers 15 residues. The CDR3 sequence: CASSSDLTPTYEQYF. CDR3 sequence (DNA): TGTGCCAGCAGTTCCGACTTGACACCCACCTACGAGCAGTACTTC.